The clone carrying this T cell receptor (beta chain) showed up just once. Its matching antigen is unknown. Primers: 60 Vbeta forward and 13 Jbeta reverse. Sequencing was performed with immunoSEQ multiplex PCR; in TCRdb, only in-frame clones are kept and a portion is missing. The sample has about 120,000 clones, roughly 70% seen once. The data were obtained in a study of cytomegalovirus exposure and HLA in healthy donors. Healthy donors of bone marrow made up the group. Study-wide results and caveats: V segments that were indistinguishable, TRBV6-2 and TRBV6-3 among them, were omitted from analysis.

This CDR3 contains 17 residues. Germline V gene sequence: CDR1 MDHEN, CDR2 SYDVKM. After removal of 4 bases from V and 0 bases from J, the junction contained 11 bases not matched to a gene. The source material was PBMCs. The chain combines TRBV28 with TRBJ1-2; 7 positions match TRBD1. The clonotype comes from a woman aged 35 to 49 in good health and CMV-seropositive. The CDR3 here is CASSSGDSYIPNYGYTF. CDR3 sequence (DNA): TGTGCCAGCAGTTCCGGGGACAGTTACATCCCTAACTATGGCTACACCTTC.